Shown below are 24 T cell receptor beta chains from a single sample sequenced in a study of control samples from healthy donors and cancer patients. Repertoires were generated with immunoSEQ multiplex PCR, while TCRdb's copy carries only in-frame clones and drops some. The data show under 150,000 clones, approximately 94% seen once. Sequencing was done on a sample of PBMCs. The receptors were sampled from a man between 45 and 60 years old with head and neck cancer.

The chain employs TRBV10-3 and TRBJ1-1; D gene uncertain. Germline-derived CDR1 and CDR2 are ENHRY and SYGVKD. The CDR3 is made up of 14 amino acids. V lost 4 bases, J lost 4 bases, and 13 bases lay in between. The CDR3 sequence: CAISGVGIPTEAFF. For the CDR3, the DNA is TGTGCCATCAGTGGCGTCGGAATCCCCACTGAAGCTTTCTTT.

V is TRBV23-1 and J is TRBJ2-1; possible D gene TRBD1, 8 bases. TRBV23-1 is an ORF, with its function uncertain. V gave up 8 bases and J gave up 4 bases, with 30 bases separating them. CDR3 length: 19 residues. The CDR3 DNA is TGCGCCAGCGCCAATAAATACCCGACAGGGGAGGGCGAATACAATGAGCAGTTCTTC. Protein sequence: CASANKYPTGEGEYNEQFF.

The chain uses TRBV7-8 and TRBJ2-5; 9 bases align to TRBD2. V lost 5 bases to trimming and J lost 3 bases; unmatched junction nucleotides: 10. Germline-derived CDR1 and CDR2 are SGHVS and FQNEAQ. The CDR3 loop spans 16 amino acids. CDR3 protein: CASSLRLAGPEETQYF. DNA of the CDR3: TGTGCCAGCAGCCTTCGGCTAGCGGGGCCAGAAGAGACCCAGTACTTC.

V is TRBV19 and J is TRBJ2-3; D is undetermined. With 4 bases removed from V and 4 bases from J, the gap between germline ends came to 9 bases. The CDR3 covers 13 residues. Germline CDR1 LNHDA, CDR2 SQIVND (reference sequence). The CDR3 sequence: CASSTLSADTQYF. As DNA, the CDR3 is TGTGCCAGTAGTACCCTGAGTGCAGATACGCAGTATTTT. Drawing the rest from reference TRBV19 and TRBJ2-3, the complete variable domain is DGGITQSPKYLFRKEGQNVTLSCEQNLNHDAMYWYRQDPGQGLRLIYYSQIVNDFQKGDIAEGYSVSREKKESFPLTVTSAQKNPTAFYLCASSTLSADTQYFGPGTRLTVL.

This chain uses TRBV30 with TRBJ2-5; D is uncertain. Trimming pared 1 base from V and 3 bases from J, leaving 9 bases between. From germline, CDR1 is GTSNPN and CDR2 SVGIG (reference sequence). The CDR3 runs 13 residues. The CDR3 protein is CAWSDGPEETQYF. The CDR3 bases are TGTGCCTGGAGTGATGGGCCAGAAGAGACCCAGTACTTC.

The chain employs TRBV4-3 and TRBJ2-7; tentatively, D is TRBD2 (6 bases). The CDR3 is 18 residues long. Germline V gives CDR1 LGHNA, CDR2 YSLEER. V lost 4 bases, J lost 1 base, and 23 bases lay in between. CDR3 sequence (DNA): TGCGCCAGCAGCCCGCCCCCTCGGACGGGCGGGGTGTCCTACGAGCAGTACTTC. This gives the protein CASSPPPRTGGVSYEQYF.

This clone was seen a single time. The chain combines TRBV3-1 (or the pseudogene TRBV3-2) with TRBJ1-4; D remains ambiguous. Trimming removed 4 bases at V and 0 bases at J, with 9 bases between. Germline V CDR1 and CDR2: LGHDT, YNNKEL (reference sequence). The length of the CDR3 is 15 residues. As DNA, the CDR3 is TGTGCCAGCAGCCTTTTCGAATCAACTAATGAAAAACTGTTTTTT. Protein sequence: CASSLFESTNEKLFF.

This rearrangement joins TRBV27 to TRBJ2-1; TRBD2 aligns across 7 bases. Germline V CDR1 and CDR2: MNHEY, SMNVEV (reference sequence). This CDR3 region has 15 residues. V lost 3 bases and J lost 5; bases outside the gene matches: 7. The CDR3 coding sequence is TGTGCCAGCAGTTTTGTGTCGGGGGGTGACAATGAGCAGTTCTTC. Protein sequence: CASSFVSGGDNEQFF.

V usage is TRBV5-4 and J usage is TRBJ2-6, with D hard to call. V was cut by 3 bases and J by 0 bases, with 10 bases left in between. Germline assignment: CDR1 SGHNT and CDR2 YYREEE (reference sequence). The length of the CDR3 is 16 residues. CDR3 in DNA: TGTGCCAGCAGCTCAGGTCCAAGCTCTGGGGCCAACGTCCTGACTTTC. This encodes CASSSGPSSGANVLTF.

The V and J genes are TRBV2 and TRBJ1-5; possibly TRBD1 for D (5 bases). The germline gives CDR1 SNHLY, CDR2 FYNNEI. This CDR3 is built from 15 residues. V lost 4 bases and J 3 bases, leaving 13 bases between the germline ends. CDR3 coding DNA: TGTGCCAGCAGTGGTGAGACAGTCTTCAATCAGCCCCAGCATTTT. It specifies CASSGETVFNQPQHF.

The CDR3 sequence is CASIPSGGGSYEQYF. The DNA for the CDR3 is TGTGCCAGCATCCCTAGCGGGGGGGGATCCTACGAGCAGTACTTC. The V gene is TRBV7-2, the J gene TRBJ2-7; 12 nucleotides line up with TRBD2. CDR1 is SGHTA and CDR2 is FQGNSA in the germline V gene. There are 15 residues in the CDR3. After removal of 7 bases from V and 1 base from J, the junction contained 5 bases not matched to a gene.

Here the CDR3 reads CASSPGTDTEAFF. The CDR3 bases are TGTGCCAGCTCCCCTGGGACGGACACTGAAGCTTTCTTT. This chain joins TRBV18 and TRBJ1-1, with a weak D call TRBD1 (5 bases). CDR1 KGHSH and CDR2 LQKENI come from the germline V gene. This CDR3 has 13 residues. V was clipped by 6 bases and J by 3 bases, with 11 bases between them.

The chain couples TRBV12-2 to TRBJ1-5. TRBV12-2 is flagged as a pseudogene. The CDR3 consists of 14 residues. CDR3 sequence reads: CASRLAASHQPQHF. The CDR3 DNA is TGTGCAAGTCGCTTAGCGGCCAGCCATCAGCCCCAGCATTTT.

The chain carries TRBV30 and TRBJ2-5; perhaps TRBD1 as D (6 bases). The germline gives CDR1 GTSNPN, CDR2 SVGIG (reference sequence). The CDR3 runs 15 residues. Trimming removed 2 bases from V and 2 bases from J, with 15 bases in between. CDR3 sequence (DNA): TGTGCCTGGAGTCCAGCAGGACAGCCGCAAGAGACCCAGTACTTC. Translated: CAWSPAGQPQETQYF.

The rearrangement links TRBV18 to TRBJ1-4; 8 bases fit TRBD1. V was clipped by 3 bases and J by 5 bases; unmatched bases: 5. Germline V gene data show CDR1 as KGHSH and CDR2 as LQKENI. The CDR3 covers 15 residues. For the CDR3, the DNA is TGTGCCAGCTCACCGGTGGGACAGGAAAATGAAAAACTGTTTTTT. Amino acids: CASSPVGQENEKLFF.

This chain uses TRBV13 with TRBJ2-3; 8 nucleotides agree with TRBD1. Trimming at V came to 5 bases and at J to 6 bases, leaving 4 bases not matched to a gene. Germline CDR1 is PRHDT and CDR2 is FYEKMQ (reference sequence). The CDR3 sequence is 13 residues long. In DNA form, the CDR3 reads TGTGCCAGCAGCCCCCGACAGGGGGATACGCAGTATTTT. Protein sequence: CASSPRQGDTQYF.

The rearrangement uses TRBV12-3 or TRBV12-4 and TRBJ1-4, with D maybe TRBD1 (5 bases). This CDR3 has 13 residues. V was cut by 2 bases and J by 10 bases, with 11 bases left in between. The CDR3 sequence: CASSLRREGKLFF. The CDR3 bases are TGTGCCAGCAGTTTACGCAGGGAGGGAAAACTGTTTTTT.

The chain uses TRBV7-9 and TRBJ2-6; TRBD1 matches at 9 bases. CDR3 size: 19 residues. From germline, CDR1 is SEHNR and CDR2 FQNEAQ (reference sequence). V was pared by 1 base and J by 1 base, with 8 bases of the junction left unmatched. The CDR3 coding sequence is TGTGCCAGCAGCTTAGAGGCCTGGACAGGGGTTTCTGGGGCCAACGTCCTGACTTTC. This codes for CASSLEAWTGVSGANVLTF.

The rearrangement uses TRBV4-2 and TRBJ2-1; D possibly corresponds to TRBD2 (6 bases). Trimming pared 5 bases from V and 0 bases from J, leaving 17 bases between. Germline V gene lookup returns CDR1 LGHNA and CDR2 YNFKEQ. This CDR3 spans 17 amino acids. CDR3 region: CASSFQGGGSSYNEQFF. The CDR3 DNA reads TGTGCCAGCAGCTTTCAGGGTGGGGGGAGCTCCTACAATGAGCAGTTCTTC.

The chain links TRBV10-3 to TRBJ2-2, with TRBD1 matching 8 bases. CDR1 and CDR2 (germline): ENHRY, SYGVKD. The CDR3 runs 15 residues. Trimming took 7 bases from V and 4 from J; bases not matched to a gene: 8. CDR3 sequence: CAINARGLSTGELFF. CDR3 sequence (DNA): TGTGCCATCAACGCCAGGGGGCTTAGCACCGGGGAGCTGTTTTTT.

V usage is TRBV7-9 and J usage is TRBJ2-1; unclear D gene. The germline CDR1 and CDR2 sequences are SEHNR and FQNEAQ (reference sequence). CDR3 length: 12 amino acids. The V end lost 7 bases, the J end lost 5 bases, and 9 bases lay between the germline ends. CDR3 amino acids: CASTPPNNEQFF. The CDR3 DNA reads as TGTGCCAGCACCCCCCCGAACAATGAGCAGTTCTTC. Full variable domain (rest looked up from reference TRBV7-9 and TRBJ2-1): DTGVSQNPRHKITKRGQNVTFRCDPISEHNRLYWYRQTLGQGPEFLTYFQNEAQLEKSRLLSDRFSAERPKGSFSTLEIQRTEQGDSAMYLCASTPPNNEQFFGPGTRLTVL.

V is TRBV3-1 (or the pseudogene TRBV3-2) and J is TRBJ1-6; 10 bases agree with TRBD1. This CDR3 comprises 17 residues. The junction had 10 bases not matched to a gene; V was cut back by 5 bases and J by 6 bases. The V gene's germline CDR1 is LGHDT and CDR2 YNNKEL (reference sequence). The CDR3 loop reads CASSARDRGSFNSPLHF. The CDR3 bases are TGTGCCAGCAGCGCCCGGGACAGGGGATCGTTTAATTCACCCCTCCACTTT.

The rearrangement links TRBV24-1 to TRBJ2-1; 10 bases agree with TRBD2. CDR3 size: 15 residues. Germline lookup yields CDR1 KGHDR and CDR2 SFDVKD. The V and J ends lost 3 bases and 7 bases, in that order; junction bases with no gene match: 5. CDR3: CATSDSLAGVNEQFF. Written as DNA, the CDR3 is TGTGCCACCAGTGATAGCCTAGCGGGGGTTAATGAGCAGTTCTTC.

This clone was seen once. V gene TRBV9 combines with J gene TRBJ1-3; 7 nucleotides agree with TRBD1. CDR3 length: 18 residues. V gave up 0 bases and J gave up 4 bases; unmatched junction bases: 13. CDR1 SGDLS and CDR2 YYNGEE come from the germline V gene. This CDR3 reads CASSVVGRQGAYGNTIYF. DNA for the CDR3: TGTGCCAGCAGCGTAGTAGGGAGACAGGGAGCTTACGGAAACACCATATATTTT.